These 24 T cell receptor beta chains share one sample of origin, sequenced in a study of radiation and T cells in renal cell carcinoma. The time point: baseline pretreatment blood. The treatment: 15 Gy SBRT to primary tumor, nephrectomy 4 weeks later. Sequenced by immunoSEQ multiplex PCR; TCRdb stores in-frame clones only, minus some. The sample contains roughly 130,000 clones, over 75% of which appear only once. The sequenced sample was blood, obtained from a patient whose treatment included radiotherapy and nephrectomy. The receptors stem from a woman aged 50 to 60 with renal cell carcinoma.

The V and J genes are TRBV7-6 and TRBJ2-5, with D uncertain. This CDR3 has 15 residues. CDR1 and CDR2 from the germline V gene are SGHVS and FNYEAQ. V lost 3 bases to trimming and J lost 1 base, with 12 bases between them. In nucleotides, the CDR3 is TGTGCCAGCAGCTTCACATTGACCCTCCAAGAGACCCAGTACTTC. This sequence encodes CASSFTLTLQETQYF.

For the CDR3, the DNA is TGCAGCGTTGACCATCTAGGTGGGCCAGGGCGAGCTTTCTTT. Translation gives CSVDHLGGPGRAFF. The chain is built from TRBV29-1 and TRBJ1-1; D possibly corresponds to TRBD1 (5 bases). CDR1 and CDR2 from the germline V gene are SQVTM and ANQGSEA. V was shortened by 3 bases and J by 10 bases, with 21 bases between the two germline ends. The CDR3 totals 14 residues.

The chain recombines TRBV6-1 with TRBJ2-7, with TRBD1 identical over 7 bases. Germline assignment: CDR1 MNHNS and CDR2 SASEGT. V was pared by 5 bases and J by 6 bases, with 10 bases of the junction left unmatched. This CDR3 region has 14 residues. CDR3 DNA sequence: TGTGCCAGCAGTTTAACGACAGGGCTCCCCGAGCAGTACTTC. This codes for CASSLTTGLPEQYF.

The CDR3 nucleotides read TGTGCCACCAGCAGAGATCGACTAGCGGTGAGCTCCTACAATGAGCAGTTCTTC. This gives the protein CATSRDRLAVSSYNEQFF. This sequence joins TRBV15 and TRBJ2-1; TRBD2 matches 9 bases. CDR1 LNHNV and CDR2 YYDKDF come from the germline V gene (reference sequence). This CDR3 spans 18 amino acids. V lost 0 bases and J lost 0; bases outside the gene matches: 6.

V and J are TRBV5-4 and TRBJ1-2, with D perhaps TRBD1 (6 bases). Per germline, CDR1 SGHNT and CDR2 YYREEE (reference sequence). V was shortened by 4 bases and J by 2 bases, with 21 bases between the two germline ends. The CDR3 is 17 amino acids. CDR3 bases: TGTGCCAGCAGCGTCGGGGGGCAGGGTCCTACCAACTATGGCTACACCTTC. Translation: CASSVGGQGPTNYGYTF.

This clone turned up a few times. This chain links TRBV2 with TRBJ1-1; 7 nucleotides align to TRBD1. V lost 4 bases to trimming and J lost 5 bases; unmatched junction nucleotides: 4. The CDR3 totals 13 residues. CDR1 is SNHLY, CDR2 FYNNEI, per germline. The CDR3 nucleotides read TGTGCCAGCAGTGTAGAACAGGGGACTGAAGCTTTCTTT. It codes for CASSVEQGTEAFF.

V gene TRBV6-5 combines with J gene TRBJ1-6; TRBD1 aligns across 7 bases. In germline, CDR1 is MNHEY, CDR2 SVGAGI. This CDR3 has 16 residues. The junction had 5 bases not matched to a gene; V was cut back by 0 bases and J by 6 bases. The CDR3 sequence: CASSYSTGTGNSPLHF. For the CDR3, the DNA is TGTGCCAGCAGTTACTCGACAGGGACGGGTAATTCACCCCTCCACTTT.

The gene calls are TRBV5-6 and TRBJ2-2; TRBD1 is a possible D gene (6 bases). The CDR3 is 14 amino acids. Trimming pared 4 bases from V and 3 bases from J, leaving 10 bases between. The V gene's germline CDR1 is SGHDT and CDR2 YYEEEE. The CDR3 region has the DNA TGTGCCAGCAGCAAGGACAGATACACCGGGGAGCTGTTTTTT. Residues: CASSKDRYTGELFF.

The J gene is TRBJ2-5, the V gene TRBV19; D unresolved. The J call is uncertain, as TRBJ2-7 better fits the DNA end. Germline CDR1 is LNHDA and CDR2 is SQIVND (reference sequence). The CDR3 spans 15 residues. In DNA, the CDR3 is TGTGCCAGTAGTATTCAGGCCCCTCCATCCTACGAGCAGTACTTC. Its protein is CASSIQAPPSYEQYF.

The V gene is TRBV5-5, the J gene TRBJ1-2; no firm D call. The germline gives CDR1 SGHKS, CDR2 YYEKEE (reference sequence). Trimming stripped 2 bases from V and 8 bases from J, with 10 bases between. The CDR3 covers 12 residues. CDR3 sequence reads: CASSLTLDGYTF. CDR3 bases: TGTGCCAGCAGCTTAACGCTGGACGGCTACACCTTC.

The chain couples TRBV7-9 to TRBJ1-1; tentative D call: TRBD1 (5 bases). This CDR3 comprises 15 residues. Between the trimmed V and J ends, which lost 5 bases and 5 bases, there was a span of 18 bases. Germline V gene data show CDR1 as SEHNR and CDR2 as FQNEAQ (reference sequence). The DNA of the CDR3 is TGTGCCAGCAGCCCCGCCGGTGGGGGGGGGACTGAAGCTTTCTTT. Translated: CASSPAGGGGTEAFF.

Here the CDR3 DNA reads TGTGCCAGCAGTGAACAGACAGTAAATCAGCCCCAGCATTTT. It is translated as CASSEQTVNQPQHF. The V and J genes are TRBV6-1 and TRBJ1-5; D is possibly TRBD1 (5 bases). V was cut by 2 bases and J by 4 bases, with 9 bases left in between. CDR1 and CDR2 (germline): MNHNS, SASEGT. The CDR3 totals 14 residues.

The chain couples TRBV6-6 to TRBJ1-1; D might be TRBD1 (5 bases). The CDR3 contains 14 residues. Between the trimmed V and J ends, which lost 7 bases and 5 bases, there was a span of 17 bases. CDR1 is MNHNY, CDR2 SVGAGI, per germline (reference sequence). In DNA form, the CDR3 reads TGTGCCAGCACCAGGGACTCTCTGGGGACTGAAGCTTTCTTT. Residues: CASTRDSLGTEAFF.

This clone showed up just a few times. The chain carries TRBV11-2 and TRBJ1-1; D unresolved. Germline CDR1 and CDR2: SGHAT and FQNNGV. The CDR3 extends over 13 amino acids. The ends were cut back, 7 bases at V and 5 bases at J, with 14 bases in the middle. The CDR3 sequence is CASTHNIETEAFF. The CDR3 region has the DNA TGTGCCAGCACTCACAACATCGAGACTGAAGCTTTCTTT.

The rearrangement joins TRBV12-2 to TRBJ2-2. TRBV12-2 is a pseudogene. This CDR3 has 10 residues. The CDR3 loop is CERYTGELFF. Here the CDR3 DNA reads TGTGAAAGGTACACCGGGGAGCTGTTTTTT.

The rearrangement uses TRBV12-5 and TRBJ1-1; D is possibly TRBD1 (5 bases). This CDR3 has 16 residues. Per germline, CDR1 LGHNT and CDR2 FRNRAP. Trimming took off 5 bases at V and 0 bases at J, with 16 bases between the two ends. The CDR3, as DNA: TGTGCTAGTGGTACGGGGGGGGTTTTGTTGAACACTGAAGCTTTCTTT. It translates to CASGTGGVLLNTEAFF.

The rearrangement joins TRBV6-5 to TRBJ2-7, with 8 positions matching TRBD1. This CDR3 spans 15 amino acids. J lost 6 bases, V lost 2 bases, and 9 bases had no gene match. Per the germline V gene, CDR1 is MNHEY and CDR2 is SVGAGI. CDR3 coding DNA: TGTGCCAGCAGTTACCTGACCAGGGGGCGCGTCGAGCAGTACTTC. Translation: CASSYLTRGRVEQYF.

This chain joins TRBV18 and TRBJ1-2; tentatively, D is TRBD1 (6 bases). The V gene lost 3 bases and the J gene lost 0 bases, with 8 bases spanning the gap. Germline assignment: CDR1 KGHSH and CDR2 LQKENI. This CDR3 spans 14 amino acids. The CDR3, as DNA: TGTGCCAGCTCACCGACAGGACCTAACTATGGCTACACCTTC. This sequence encodes CASSPTGPNYGYTF.

This chain uses TRBV7-9 with TRBJ1-4; D gene unclear. This CDR3 spans 15 amino acids. The ends were cut back, 1 base at V and 0 bases at J, with 6 bases in the middle. Germline values: CDR1 SEHNR, CDR2 FQNEAQ (reference sequence). Here the CDR3 DNA reads TGTGCCAGCAGCTTAGACGGAGCAACTAATGAAAAACTGTTTTTT. Protein: CASSLDGATNEKLFF.

V is TRBV6-1 and J is TRBJ2-2, with D unclear. Trimming took off 3 bases at V and 4 bases at J, with 12 bases between the two ends. CDR1 is MNHNS and CDR2 is SASEGT in the germline V gene. The CDR3 sequence is 15 residues long. CDR3 DNA sequence: TGTGCCAGCAGTGATGGGAACTGGCTCACCGGGGAGCTGTTTTTT. Its protein is CASSDGNWLTGELFF.

The rearrangement links TRBV6-6 to TRBJ2-7; D is undetermined. V gave up 2 bases and J gave up 1 base, with 9 bases separating them. CDR3 length equals 14 residues. Germline V CDR1 and CDR2: MNHNY, SVGAGI (reference sequence). The CDR3 DNA follows: TGTGCCAGCAGTTACGCTCGCGCATCCTACGAGCAGTACTTC. Translated, it gives CASSYARASYEQYF.

The chain links TRBV12-5 to TRBJ2-3, with TRBD2 matching over 7 bases. The CDR3 sequence is 12 residues long. CDR1 LGHNT and CDR2 FRNRAP come from the germline V gene. The CDR3, as DNA: TGTGCCTCGGCGGGGGGCACAGATACGCAGTATTTT. It encodes CASAGGTDTQYF.

The genes are TRBV6-1 and TRBJ1-5; 9 bases agree with TRBD1. Per the germline V gene, CDR1 is MNHNS and CDR2 is SASEGT. The ends lost 10 bases at V and 4 bases at J; junction bases unmatched: 5. This CDR3 contains 13 residues. CDR3 in DNA: TGTGCCACGGCCGGGACAGGGAATCAGCCCCAGCATTTT. This codes for CATAGTGNQPQHF.

This chain uses TRBV2 with TRBJ2-7; TRBD1 aligns across 8 bases. Trimming cost V 4 bases and J 2 bases; bases outside gene matches: 7. The germline gives CDR1 SNHLY, CDR2 FYNNEI. The CDR3 spans 15 residues. CDR3 protein: CASSVQGGAAYEQYF. The CDR3 bases are TGTGCCAGCAGTGTACAGGGGGGAGCGGCCTACGAGCAGTACTTC.